The rows below give T cell receptor beta chains drawn from one sample of a study of cytomegalovirus exposure and HLA in healthy donors. Profiled with immunoSEQ multiplex PCR; TCRdb holds only in-frame clones, not every one. The sample lists around 200,000 clones, about 79% occurring once. The sequenced material came from PBMCs. These receptors were collected from a man aged 18 to 30 in good health and CMV-seronegative. CDR3s include the opening cysteine and the closing phenylalanine or tryptophan. The D gene is left open where the match is weak. Where a row states a size, it is once, few, many or the class of an expanded clone; other rows omit it.

-,TRBV5-6,-,TRBJ1-6,TGTGCCAGCAGCTCGGCGGGGGGCTCCTATAATTCACCCCTCCACTTT,CASSSAGGSYNSPLHF
-,TRBV11-2,-,TRBJ2-3,TGTGCCAGCAGCTTCGGGGTTAGCACAGATACGCAGTATTTT,CASSFGVSTDTQYF
-,TRBV7-9,-,TRBJ1-1,TGTGCCAGCAGCCCACGGGGATCCGGCGGCACTGAAGCTTTCTTT,CASSPRGSGGTEAFF
-,TRBV15,TRBD1,TRBJ2-7,TGTGCCACCAGCGGAGGCCCCGGGACAGCGTCCTACGAGCAGTACTTC,CATSGGPGTASYEQYF
-,TRBV19,-,TRBJ1-1,TGTGCCAGTAGCTGGGGGACACTGAACACTGAAGCTTTCTTT,CASSWGTLNTEAFF
few,TRBV4-3,TRBD2,TRBJ2-1,TGCGCCAGCAGCCAGCGACCTCTAGCGGGGGGCCACAATGAGCAGTTCTTC,CASSQRPLAGGHNEQFF
-,TRBV7-2,-,TRBJ2-3,TGTGCCAGCAGCTTAGCGTGGACTAAAGGCACAGATACGCAGTATTTT,CASSLAWTKGTDTQYF
few,TRBV6-5,TRBD1,TRBJ1-1,TGTGCCAGCAGCAGACAGGGCGGTGAAGCTTTCTTT,CASSRQGGEAFF
few,TRBV7-2,TRBD1,TRBJ1-3,TGTGCCAGCAGCTTAGTGGTCAGGGGGAACTACTACTCTGGAAACACCATATATTTT,CASSLVVRGNYYSGNTIYF
-,TRBV29-1,TRBD1,TRBJ1-1,TGCAGCGTTGCGGGCGACAGGGTGAACACTGAAGCTTTCTTT,CSVAGDRVNTEAFF
-,TRBV19,TRBD1,TRBJ1-1,TGTGCCAGTAGCGACCAGACAGGGCTTTGGACTGAAGCTTTCTTT,CASSDQTGLWTEAFF
-,TRBV9,TRBD2,TRBJ2-1,TGTGCCAGCAGCGTCGGACTAGCGGGAGACTCGGTGGATGAGCAGTTCTTC,CASSVGLAGDSVDEQFF
-,TRBV5-1,TRBD2,TRBJ2-7,TGCGCCAGCAGCTTTTTTTGGCTAGCGGGGGGTTCCTACGAGCAGTACTTC,CASSFFWLAGGSYEQYF
-,TRBV11-2,-,TRBJ2-7,TGTGCCAGCAGCTCGAGACTGGAGCAGTACTTC,CASSSRLEQYF